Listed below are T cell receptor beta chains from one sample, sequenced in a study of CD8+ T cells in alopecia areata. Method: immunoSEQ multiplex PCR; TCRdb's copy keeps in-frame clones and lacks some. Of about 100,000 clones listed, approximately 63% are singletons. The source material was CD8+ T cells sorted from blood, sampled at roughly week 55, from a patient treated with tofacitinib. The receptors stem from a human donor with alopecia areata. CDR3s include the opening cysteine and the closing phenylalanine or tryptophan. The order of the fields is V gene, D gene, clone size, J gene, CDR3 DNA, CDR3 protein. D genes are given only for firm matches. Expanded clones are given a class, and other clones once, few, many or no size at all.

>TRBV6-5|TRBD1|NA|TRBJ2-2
TGTGCCAGCAGTTACTGGGTGACAGGGGATAACGGGGAGCTGTTTTTT
CASSYWVTGDNGELFF
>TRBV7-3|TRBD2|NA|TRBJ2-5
TGTGCCAGCAGCTCTAGCGGGGGGGCTGGAGAGACCCAGTACTTC
CASSSSGGAGETQYF
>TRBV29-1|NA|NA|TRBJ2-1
TGCAGCGTTGGTGAGGGGGGGAATGAGCAGTTCTTC
CSVGEGGNEQFF
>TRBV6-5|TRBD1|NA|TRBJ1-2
TGTGCCAGCAGTTACTCGACAGGGAGTGGCTACACCTTC
CASSYSTGSGYTF
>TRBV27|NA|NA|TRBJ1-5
TGTGCCAGCAGTTTATCAGGGCTTGGTCAGCCCCAGCATTTT
CASSLSGLGQPQHF
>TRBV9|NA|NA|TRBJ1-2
TGTGCCAGCGGGGGAGGGGACGGCTACACCTTC
CASGGGDGYTF
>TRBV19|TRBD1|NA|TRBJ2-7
TGTGCCAGTAGTATGGGACAGTCCTACGAGCAGTACTTC
CASSMGQSYEQYF
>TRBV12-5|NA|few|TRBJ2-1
TGTGCTAGTGGTTTGCCAGCAATTAACAATGAGCAGTTCTTC
CASGLPAINNEQFF
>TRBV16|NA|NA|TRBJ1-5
TGTGCCAGCAGCCGGGGCATTAATAGCAATCAGCCCCAGCATTTT
CASSRGINSNQPQHF
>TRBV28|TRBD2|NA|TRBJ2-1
TGTGCCAGCAGCCCCAGCGCTCGCAGACTAGCGGGGGGGCCCTACAATGAGCAGTTCTTC
CASSPSARRLAGGPYNEQFF